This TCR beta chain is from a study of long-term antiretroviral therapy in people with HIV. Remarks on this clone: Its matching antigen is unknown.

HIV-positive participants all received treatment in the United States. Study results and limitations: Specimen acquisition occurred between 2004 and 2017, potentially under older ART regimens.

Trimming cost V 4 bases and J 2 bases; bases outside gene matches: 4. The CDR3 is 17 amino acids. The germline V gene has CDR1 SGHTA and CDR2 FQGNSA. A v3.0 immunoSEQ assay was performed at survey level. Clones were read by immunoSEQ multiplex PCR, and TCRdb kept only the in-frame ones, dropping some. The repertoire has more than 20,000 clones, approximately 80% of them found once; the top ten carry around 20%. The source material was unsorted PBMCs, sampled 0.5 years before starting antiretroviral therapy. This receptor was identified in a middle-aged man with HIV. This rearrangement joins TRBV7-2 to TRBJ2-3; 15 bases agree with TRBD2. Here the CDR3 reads CASSSWTSGGATDTQYF. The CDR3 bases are TGTGCCAGCAGCTCTTGGACTAGCGGGGGGGCCACAGATACGCAGTATTTT.